This is a list of T cell receptor beta chains from one sample in a study of T cell responses to AZD1222 COVID-19 vaccine. Profiling relied on immunoSEQ multiplex PCR, and the TCRdb table lists in-frame clones only, not all of them. The top ten clones hold approximately 1.8% of a sample with approximately 130,000 clones, around nine tenths of them seen once. Sequenced here: peripheral blood, sampled on day 0 of AZD1222 vaccination. Source of these receptors: an adult in good health. Each CDR3 is given with its conserved first and last residue. Fields, in order: J gene, clone size, D gene, V gene, CDR3 protein, CDR3 DNA. D genes are given only for firm matches. Not every row has a clone size; where given, it reads once, few, many or a size class.

TRBJ2-3	NA	NA	TRBV5-1	CASSLGLPSTDTQYF	TGCGCCAGCAGCTTGGGACTTCCTAGCACAGATACGCAGTATTTT
TRBJ2-7	NA	NA	TRBV11-2	CASSPGLPLSYEQYF	TGTGCCAGCAGCCCCGGCCTCCCTCTTTCCTACGAGCAGTACTTC
TRBJ1-4	NA	TRBD1	TRBV7-2	CASSSGTGREKLFF	TGTGCCAGCAGCTCCGGGACAGGGCGCGAAAAACTGTTTTTT
TRBJ2-7	NA	NA	TRBV15	CATSPRGRTTLTYEQYF	TGTGCCACCAGCCCAAGGGGGAGGACAACACTTACCTACGAGCAGTACTTC
TRBJ1-1	few	NA	TRBV7-3	CASREQPRGTEAFF	TGTGCCAGCAGGGAGCAGCCACGGGGCACTGAAGCTTTCTTT
TRBJ1-2	NA	TRBD1	TRBV5-4	CASSLGGTGGEGYTF	TGTGCCAGCAGCTTGGGCGGGACAGGGGGCGAAGGCTACACCTTC
TRBJ1-1	NA	NA	TRBV6-5	CASSYSNPGNTEAFF	TGTGCCAGCAGTTACTCGAATCCGGGGAACACTGAAGCTTTCTTT
TRBJ2-2	NA	NA	TRBV7-2	CASSLGIQGKVTGELFF	TGTGCCAGCAGCTTAGGTATACAGGGAAAGGTCACCGGGGAGCTGTTTTTT
TRBJ2-1	NA	NA	TRBV30	CAWRVPRRLYNEQFF	TGTGCCTGGAGGGTACCCCGGCGGCTCTACAATGAGCAGTTCTTC
TRBJ2-5	NA	NA	TRBV7-3	CASSLSSVETQYF	TGTGCCAGCAGCTTAAGTTCGGTGGAGACCCAGTACTTC